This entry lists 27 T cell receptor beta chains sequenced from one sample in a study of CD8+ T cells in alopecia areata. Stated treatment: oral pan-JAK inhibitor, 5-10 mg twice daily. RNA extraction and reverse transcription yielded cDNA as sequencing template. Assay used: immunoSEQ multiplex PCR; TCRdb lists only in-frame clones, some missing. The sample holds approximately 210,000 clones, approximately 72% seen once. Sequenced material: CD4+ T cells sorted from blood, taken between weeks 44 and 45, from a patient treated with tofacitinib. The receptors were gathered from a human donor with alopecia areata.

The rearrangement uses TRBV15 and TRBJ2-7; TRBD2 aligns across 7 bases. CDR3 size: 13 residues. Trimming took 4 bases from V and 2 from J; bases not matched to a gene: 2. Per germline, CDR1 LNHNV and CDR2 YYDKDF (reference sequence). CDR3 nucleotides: TGTGCCACCAGCACCGGACTAGCCTACGAGCAGTACTTC. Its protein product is CATSTGLAYEQYF.

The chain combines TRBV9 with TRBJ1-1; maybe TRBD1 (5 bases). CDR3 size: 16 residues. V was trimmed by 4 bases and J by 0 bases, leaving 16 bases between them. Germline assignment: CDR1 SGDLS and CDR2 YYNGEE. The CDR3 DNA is TGTGCCAGCAGCCCCTCGGGGACGTTCATGAACACTGAAGCTTTCTTT. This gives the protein CASSPSGTFMNTEAFF.

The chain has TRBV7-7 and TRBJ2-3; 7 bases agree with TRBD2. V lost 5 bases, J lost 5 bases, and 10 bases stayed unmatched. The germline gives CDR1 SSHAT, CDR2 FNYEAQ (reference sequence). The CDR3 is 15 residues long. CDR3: CASSPLSGGRDTQYF. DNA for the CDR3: TGTGCCAGCAGCCCGCTGTCGGGGGGTCGAGATACGCAGTATTTT.

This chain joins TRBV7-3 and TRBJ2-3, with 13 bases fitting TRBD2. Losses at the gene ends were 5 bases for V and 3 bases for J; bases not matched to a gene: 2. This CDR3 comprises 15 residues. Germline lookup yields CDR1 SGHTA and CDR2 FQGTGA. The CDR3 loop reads CASSQLAGGTDTQYF. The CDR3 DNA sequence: TGTGCCAGCAGCCAACTAGCGGGGGGGACAGATACGCAGTATTTT.

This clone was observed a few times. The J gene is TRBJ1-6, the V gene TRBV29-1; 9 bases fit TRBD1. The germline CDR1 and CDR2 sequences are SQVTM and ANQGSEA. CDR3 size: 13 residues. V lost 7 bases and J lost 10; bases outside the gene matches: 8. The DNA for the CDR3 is TGCAGCGGAGCCGGGACAGGGAAATCACCCCTCCACTTT. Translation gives CSGAGTGKSPLHF.

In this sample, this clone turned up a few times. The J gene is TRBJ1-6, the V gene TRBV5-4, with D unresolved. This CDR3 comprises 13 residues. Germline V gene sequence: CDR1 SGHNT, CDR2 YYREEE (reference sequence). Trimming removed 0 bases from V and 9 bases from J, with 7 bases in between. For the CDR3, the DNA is TGTGCCAGCAGCTTGGACAGTGTTTCACCCCTCCACTTT. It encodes CASSLDSVSPLHF.

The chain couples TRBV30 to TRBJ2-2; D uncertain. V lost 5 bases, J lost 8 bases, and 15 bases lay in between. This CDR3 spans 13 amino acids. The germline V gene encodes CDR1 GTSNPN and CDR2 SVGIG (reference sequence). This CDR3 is CAWHAWGSGELFF. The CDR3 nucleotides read TGTGCCTGGCATGCGTGGGGTTCGGGGGAGCTGTTTTTT.

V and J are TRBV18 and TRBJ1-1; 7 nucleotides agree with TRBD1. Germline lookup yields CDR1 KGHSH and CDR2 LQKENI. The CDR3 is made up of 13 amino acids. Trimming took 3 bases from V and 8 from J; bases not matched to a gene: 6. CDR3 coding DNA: TGTGCCAGCTCACCGTCAGGGACAGTGGAAGCTTTCTTT. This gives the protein CASSPSGTVEAFF.

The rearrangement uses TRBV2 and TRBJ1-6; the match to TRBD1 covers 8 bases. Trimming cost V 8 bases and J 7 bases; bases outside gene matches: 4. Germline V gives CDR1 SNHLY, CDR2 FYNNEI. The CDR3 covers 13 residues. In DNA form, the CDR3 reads TGTGCCAGCCGACAGGGGATCAATTCACCCCTCCACTTT. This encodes CASRQGINSPLHF.

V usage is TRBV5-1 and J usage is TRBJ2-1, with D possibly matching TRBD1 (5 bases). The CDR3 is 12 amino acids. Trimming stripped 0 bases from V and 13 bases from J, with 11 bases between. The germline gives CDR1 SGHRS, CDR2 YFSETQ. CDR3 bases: TGCGCCAGCAGCTTGGATTCGACAGACCAGTTCTTC. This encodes CASSLDSTDQFF.

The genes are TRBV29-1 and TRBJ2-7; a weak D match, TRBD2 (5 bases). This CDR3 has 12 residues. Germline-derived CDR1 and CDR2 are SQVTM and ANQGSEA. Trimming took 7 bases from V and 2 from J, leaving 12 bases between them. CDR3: CSGMRDTYEQYF. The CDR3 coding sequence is TGCAGCGGGATGAGGGATACCTACGAGCAGTACTTC.

CDR3 region: CSGRTGEYEQYF. As DNA, the CDR3 is TGCAGCGGGAGGACTGGAGAGTACGAGCAGTACTTC. The chain links TRBV29-1 to TRBJ2-7, with D possibly being TRBD2 (5 bases). Germline V gives CDR1 SQVTM, CDR2 ANQGSEA. V was shortened by 7 bases and J by 4 bases, with 14 bases between the two germline ends. This CDR3 region has 12 residues.

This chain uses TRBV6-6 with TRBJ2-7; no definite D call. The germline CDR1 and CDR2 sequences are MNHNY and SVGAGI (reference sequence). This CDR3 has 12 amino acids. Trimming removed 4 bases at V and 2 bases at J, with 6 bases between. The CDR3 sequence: CASSSTTYEQYF. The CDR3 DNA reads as TGTGCCAGCAGTTCGACAACCTACGAGCAGTACTTC.

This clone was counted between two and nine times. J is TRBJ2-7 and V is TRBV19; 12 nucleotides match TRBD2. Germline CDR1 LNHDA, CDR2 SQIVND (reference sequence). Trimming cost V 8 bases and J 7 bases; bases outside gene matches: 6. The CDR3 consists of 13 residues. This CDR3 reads CASSSGGAGEQYF. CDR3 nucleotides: TGTGCCAGTTCTAGCGGGGGGGCAGGAGAGCAGTACTTC.

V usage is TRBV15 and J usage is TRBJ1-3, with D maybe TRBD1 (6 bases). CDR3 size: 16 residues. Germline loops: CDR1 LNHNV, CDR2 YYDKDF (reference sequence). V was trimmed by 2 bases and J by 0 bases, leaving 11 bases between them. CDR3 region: CATSRKQGLSGNTIYF. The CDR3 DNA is TGTGCCACCAGCAGAAAACAGGGTCTCTCTGGAAACACCATATATTTT.

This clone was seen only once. CDR3 protein: CAISPRQDGYTF. For the CDR3, the DNA is TGTGCCATCAGCCCCCGGCAGGATGGCTACACCTTC. This rearrangement joins TRBV10-3 to TRBJ1-2, with D unclear. This CDR3 has 12 residues. Trimming removed 6 bases from V and 6 bases from J, with 11 bases in between. In germline, CDR1 is ENHRY, CDR2 SYGVKD.

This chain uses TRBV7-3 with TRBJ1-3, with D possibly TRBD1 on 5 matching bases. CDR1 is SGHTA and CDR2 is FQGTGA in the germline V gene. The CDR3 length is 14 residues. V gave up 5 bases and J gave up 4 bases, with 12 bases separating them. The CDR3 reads CASSPDTLGNTIYF. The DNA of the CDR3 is TGTGCCAGCAGCCCGGACACGTTAGGAAACACCATATATTTT. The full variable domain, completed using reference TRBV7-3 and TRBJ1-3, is GAGVSQTPSNKVTEKGKYVELRCDPISGHTALYWYRQSLGQGPEFLIYFQGTGAADDSGLPNDRFFAVRPEGSVSTLKIQRTERGDSAVYLCASSPDTLGNTIYFGEGSWLTVV.

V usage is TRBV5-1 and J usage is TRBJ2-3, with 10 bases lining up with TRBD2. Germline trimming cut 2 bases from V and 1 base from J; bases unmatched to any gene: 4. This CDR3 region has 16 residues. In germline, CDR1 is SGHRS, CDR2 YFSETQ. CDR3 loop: CASSFVTSGGTDTQYF. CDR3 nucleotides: TGCGCCAGCAGCTTCGTCACTAGCGGGGGCACAGATACGCAGTATTTT. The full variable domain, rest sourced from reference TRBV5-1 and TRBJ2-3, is KAGVTQTPRYLIKTRGQQVTLSCSPISGHRSVSWYQQTPGQGLQFLFEYFSETQRNKGNFPGRFSGRQFSNSRSEMNVSTLELGDSALYLCASSFVTSGGTDTQYFGPGTRLTVL.

For the CDR3, the DNA is TGTGCCAGCAGCTTGTTCGGGTCGGGGCAGTTCTTC. It is translated as CASSLFGSGQFF. The chain employs TRBV5-6 and TRBJ2-1; no clear D gene. Looked up from germline, CDR1 is SGHDT and CDR2 is YYEEEE. This CDR3 contains 12 residues. V was clipped by 1 base and J by 12 bases, with 11 bases between them.

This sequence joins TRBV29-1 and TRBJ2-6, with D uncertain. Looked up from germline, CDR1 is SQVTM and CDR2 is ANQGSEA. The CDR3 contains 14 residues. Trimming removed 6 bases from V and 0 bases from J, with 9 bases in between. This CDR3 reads CSVKRNSGANVLTF. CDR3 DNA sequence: TGCAGCGTAAAAAGGAACTCTGGGGCCAACGTCCTGACTTTC. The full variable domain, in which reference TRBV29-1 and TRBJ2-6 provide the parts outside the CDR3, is SAVISQKPSRDICQRGTSLTIQCQVDSQVTMMFWYRQQPGQSLTLIATANQGSEATYESGFVIDKFPISRPNLTFSTLTVSNMSPEDSSIYLCSVKRNSGANVLTFGAGSRLTVL.

DNA for the CDR3: TGCAGCGTTGAGACAACCGGGACAGGGAGCGGCTACACCTTC. This translates into CSVETTGTGSGYTF. The gene calls are TRBV29-1 and TRBJ1-2, with 9 bases fitting TRBD1. Trimming cost V 3 bases and J 8 bases; bases outside gene matches: 10. The CDR3 is made up of 14 amino acids. Germline-derived CDR1 and CDR2 are SQVTM and ANQGSEA.

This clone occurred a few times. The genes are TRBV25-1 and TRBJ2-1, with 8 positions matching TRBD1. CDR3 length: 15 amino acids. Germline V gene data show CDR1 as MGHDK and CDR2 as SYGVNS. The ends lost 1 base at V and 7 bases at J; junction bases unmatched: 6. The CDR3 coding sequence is TGTGCCAGCAGTGAATTCAGGGGGCTAGTGAATGAGCAGTTCTTC. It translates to CASSEFRGLVNEQFF.

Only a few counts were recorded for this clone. CDR3 sequence reads: CASSEAKLQFF. In nucleotides, the CDR3 is TGTGCCAGCAGTGAAGCGAAACTTCAGTTCTTC. V usage is TRBV2 and J usage is TRBJ2-1; D not resolved. There are 11 residues in the CDR3. V lost 0 bases and J lost 13, with 7 bases in between. Germline V gives CDR1 SNHLY, CDR2 FYNNEI.

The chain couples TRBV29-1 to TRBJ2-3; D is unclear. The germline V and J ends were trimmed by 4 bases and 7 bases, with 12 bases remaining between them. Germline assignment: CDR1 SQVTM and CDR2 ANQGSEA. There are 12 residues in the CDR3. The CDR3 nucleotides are TGCAGCGTTGTAGGAACTCTGAATACGCAGTATTTT. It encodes CSVVGTLNTQYF.

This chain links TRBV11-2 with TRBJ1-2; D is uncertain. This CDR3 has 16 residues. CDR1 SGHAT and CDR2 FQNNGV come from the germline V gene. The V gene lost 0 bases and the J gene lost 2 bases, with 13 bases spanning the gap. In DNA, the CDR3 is TGTGCCAGCAGCTTAGACGTTGGGCAGACAAACTATGGCTACACCTTC. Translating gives CASSLDVGQTNYGYTF.

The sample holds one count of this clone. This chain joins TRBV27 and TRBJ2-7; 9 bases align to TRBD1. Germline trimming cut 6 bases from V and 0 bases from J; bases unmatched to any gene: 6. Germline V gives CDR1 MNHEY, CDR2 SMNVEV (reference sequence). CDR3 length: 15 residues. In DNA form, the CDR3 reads TGTGCCAGCAGGGCCACAGGGGGCCGCTCCTACGAGCAGTACTTC. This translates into CASRATGGRSYEQYF.

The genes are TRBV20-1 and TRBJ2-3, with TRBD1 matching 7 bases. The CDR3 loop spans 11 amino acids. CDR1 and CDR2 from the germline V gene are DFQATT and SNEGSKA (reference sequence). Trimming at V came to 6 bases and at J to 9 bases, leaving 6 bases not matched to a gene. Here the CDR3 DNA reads TGCAGTGCCTCGGACAGGTCCACGCAGTATTTT. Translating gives CSASDRSTQYF.